Sequencing of this TCR beta chain was carried out in a study of T cells in Graves' hyperthyroidism and ophthalmopathy. Amplified TCR beta CDR3 regions came from RNA transcripts. An initial round of RT-PCR targeting the TCR CDR3 relied on the HTBI primer set. Each CDR3 protein gets one entry after TCRdb re-called the multiplex PCR reads with MiXCR. The sample includes some 600,000 distinct CDR3 sequences, about 14% of them seen just once. The table lists this clonotype with a few counts. Hyperthyroidism had been newly diagnosed in patients aged 18 to 65, and its duration was under 2 months. Trimming cost V 6 bases and J 4 bases; bases outside gene matches: 3. Germline CDR1 reads SGHRS; CDR2 reads YFSETQ. The CDR3 is 13 amino acids.

This chain links TRBV5-1 with TRBJ2-2, with 7 bases aligning to TRBD2. The material sequenced was blood. This TCR came from a woman aged 25 to 39 with Graves' hyperthyroidism that later progressed to Graves' ophthalmopathy. Here the CDR3 reads CASTPSGTGELFF. The CDR3, as DNA: TGCGCCAGCACTCCTAGCGGCACCGGGGAGCTGTTTTTT. The variable domain in full, with the rest retrieved from reference TRBV5-1 and TRBJ2-2, is KAGVTQTPRYLIKTRGQQVTLSCSPISGHRSVSWYQQTPGQGLQFLFEYFSETQRNKGNFPGRFSGRQFSNSRSEMNVSTLELGDSALYLCASTPSGTGELFFGEGSRLTVL.